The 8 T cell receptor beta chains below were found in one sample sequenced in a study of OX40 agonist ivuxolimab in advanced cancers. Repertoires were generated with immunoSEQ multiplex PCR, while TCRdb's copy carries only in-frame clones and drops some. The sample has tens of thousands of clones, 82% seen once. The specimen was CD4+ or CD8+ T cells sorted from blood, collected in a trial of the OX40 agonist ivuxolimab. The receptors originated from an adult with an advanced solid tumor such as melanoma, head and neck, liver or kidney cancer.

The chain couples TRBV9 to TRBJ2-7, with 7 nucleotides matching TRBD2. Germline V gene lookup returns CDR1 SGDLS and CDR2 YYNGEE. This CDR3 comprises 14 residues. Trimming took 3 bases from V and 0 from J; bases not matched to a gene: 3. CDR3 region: CASSARTSSYEQYF. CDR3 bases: TGTGCCAGCAGCGCCCGGACTAGCTCCTACGAGCAGTACTTC.

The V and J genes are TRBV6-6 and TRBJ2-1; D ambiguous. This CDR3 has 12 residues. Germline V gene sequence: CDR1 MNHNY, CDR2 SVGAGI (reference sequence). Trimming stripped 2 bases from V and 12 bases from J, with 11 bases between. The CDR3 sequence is CASSYGVEGQFF. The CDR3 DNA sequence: TGTGCCAGCAGTTACGGGGTCGAAGGGCAGTTCTTC.

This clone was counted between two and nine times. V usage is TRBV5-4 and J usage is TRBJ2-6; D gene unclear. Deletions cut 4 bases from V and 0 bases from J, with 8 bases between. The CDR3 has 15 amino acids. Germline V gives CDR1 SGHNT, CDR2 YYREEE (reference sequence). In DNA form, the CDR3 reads TGTGCCAGCAGCCCTTGGAGCTCTGGGGCCAACGTCCTGACTTTC. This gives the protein CASSPWSSGANVLTF.

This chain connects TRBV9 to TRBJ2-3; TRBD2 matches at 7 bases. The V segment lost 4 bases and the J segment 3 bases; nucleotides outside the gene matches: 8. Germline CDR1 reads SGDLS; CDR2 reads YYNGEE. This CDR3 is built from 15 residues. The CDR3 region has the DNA TGTGCCAGCAGCCAGGAGGGGCGGGAGACAGATACGCAGTATTTT. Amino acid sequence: CASSQEGRETDTQYF.

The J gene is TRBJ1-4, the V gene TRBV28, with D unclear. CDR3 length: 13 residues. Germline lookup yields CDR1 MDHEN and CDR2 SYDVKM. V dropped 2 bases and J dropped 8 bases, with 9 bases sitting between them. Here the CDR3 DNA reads TGTGCCAGCAGTTTAATTTCGGGGGAAAAACTGTTTTTT. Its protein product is CASSLISGEKLFF.

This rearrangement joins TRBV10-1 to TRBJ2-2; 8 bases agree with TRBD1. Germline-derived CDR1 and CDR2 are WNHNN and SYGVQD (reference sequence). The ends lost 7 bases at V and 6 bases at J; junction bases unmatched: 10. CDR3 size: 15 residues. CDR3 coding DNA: TGCGCCAGCAACGGGGGACAGGAAAATGCCGGGGAGCTGTTTTTT. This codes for CASNGGQENAGELFF.

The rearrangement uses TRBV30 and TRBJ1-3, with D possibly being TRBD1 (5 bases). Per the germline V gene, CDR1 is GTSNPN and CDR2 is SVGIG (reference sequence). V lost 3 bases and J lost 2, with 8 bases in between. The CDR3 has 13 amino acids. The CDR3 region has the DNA TGTGCCTGGAGCAGGGCCACTGGAAACACCATATATTTT. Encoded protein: CAWSRATGNTIYF.

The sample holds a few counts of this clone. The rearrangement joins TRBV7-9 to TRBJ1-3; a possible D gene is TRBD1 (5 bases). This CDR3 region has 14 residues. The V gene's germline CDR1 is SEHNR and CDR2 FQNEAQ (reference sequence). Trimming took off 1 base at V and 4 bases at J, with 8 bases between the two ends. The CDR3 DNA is TGTGCCAGCAGCTTAGTCTGGGGGGGAAACACCATATATTTT. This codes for CASSLVWGGNTIYF.